These T cell receptor beta chains were read from a single sample in a study of cytomegalovirus exposure and HLA in healthy donors. Measured with immunoSEQ multiplex PCR; TCRdb has only the in-frame clones, and not every one. The sample shows about 120,000 clones, 80% to 90% of them seen only once. Material for sequencing was PBMCs. Every receptor here comes from a middle-aged woman in good health and CMV-seropositive. Both conserved end residues are part of each CDR3. Each record gives: clone size, V gene, J gene, D gene, CDR3 DNA, CDR3 protein. D genes are given only for firm matches. For some rows the clone size is stated as once, few or many, or as a class when expanded; others skip it.

>.|TRBV29-1|TRBJ2-3|TRBD2
TGCAGCGTTGAAGACCCCGGGACTAGCCCTAGCACAGATACGCAGTATTTT
CSVEDPGTSPSTDTQYF
>.|TRBV7-3|TRBJ2-7|TRBD2
TGTGCCAGCACCGCGACTAGCGGGAGACCCGAGCAGTACTTC
CASTATSGRPEQYF
>.|TRBV13|TRBJ1-6|TRBD1
TGTGCCAGCAGCTTCTTGGGACAGGGACCGCGGCCCCTCCACTTT
CASSFLGQGPRPLHF
>.|TRBV5-1|TRBJ1-3|TRBD1
TGCGCCAGCAGCAAGGACAGGAGTTTCTCTGGAAACACCATATATTTT
CASSKDRSFSGNTIYF
>.|TRBV7-9|TRBJ2-3|TRBD2
TGTGCCAGCAGCCTTATTAGCGGGAGGCAAAGCACAGATACGCAGTATTTT
CASSLISGRQSTDTQYF
>.|TRBV28|TRBJ2-1|TRBD2
TGTGCCAGCAGTCTCCGGACTAGCGGGGCCTACAATGAGCAGTTCTTC
CASSLRTSGAYNEQFF
>.|TRBV9|TRBJ2-2|TRBD1
TGTGCCGGCAGCCGGACAGGGCGGACCGGGGAGCTGTTTTTT
CAGSRTGRTGELFF
>.|TRBV29-1|TRBJ2-7|.
TGCAGCGCCCGAGGACAGACCTACGAGCAGTACTTC
CSARGQTYEQYF
>.|TRBV5-6|TRBJ1-2|.
TGTGCCAGCAGCTTCACGGCGGGCATATATGGCTACACCTTC
CASSFTAGIYGYTF
>.|TRBV15|TRBJ2-3|.
TGTGCCACCAGCAGAGCCGACGGGGGTGGCACAGATACGCAGTATTTT
CATSRADGGGTDTQYF
>.|TRBV6-1|TRBJ2-7|TRBD1
TGTGCCAGCACCCGCACCCGACAGGGGACCCACGAGCAGTACTTC
CASTRTRQGTHEQYF
>.|TRBV5-1|TRBJ1-5|.
TGCGCCAGCAGCTTGGCGGGGGAGGCTAGGAGCAATCAGCCCCAGCATTTT
CASSLAGEARSNQPQHF
>.|TRBV6-1|TRBJ2-1|TRBD2
TGTGCCAGCAGTGAAGAGGCTAGCGGGATGTATGAGCAGTTCTTC
CASSEEASGMYEQFF
>.|TRBV5-8|TRBJ1-4|.
TGTGCCAGCAGCCTAACAGGGATGCTTGAAAAACTGTTTTTT
CASSLTGMLEKLFF
>.|TRBV11-1|TRBJ2-7|TRBD1
TGTGCCAGCAGCTTATACGGGACAGGGGGCTACGAGCAGTACTTC
CASSLYGTGGYEQYF
>.|TRBV30|TRBJ2-2|TRBD2
TGTGCCTGGAGTCACGATCCGGGACTAGGGAACACCGGGGAGCTGTTTTTT
CAWSHDPGLGNTGELFF
>.|TRBV18|TRBJ2-5|.
TGTGCCAGCTCACGCGCCGAGCAAGAGACCCAGTACTTC
CASSRAEQETQYF
>.|TRBV30|TRBJ1-2|TRBD1
TGTGCCTGGAGTGTATGGGACAGTTCCTATGGCTACACCTTC
CAWSVWDSSYGYTF
>.|TRBV11-1|TRBJ1-5|.
TGTGCCAGCAGCTTACGGGACAATCAGCCCCAGCATTTT
CASSLRDNQPQHF
>.|TRBV5-6|TRBJ2-7|TRBD1
TGTGCCAGCAGGACCGGGACAGGGGGCGTGTCCGAGCAGTACTTC
CASRTGTGGVSEQYF
>.|TRBV6-5|TRBJ1-2|.
TGTGCCAGCAGTTACGGGCGGGAAACGGGAGATGGCTACACCTTC
CASSYGRETGDGYTF
>.|TRBV28|TRBJ2-3|TRBD2
TGTGCCAGCGTCCTAGCGGAGTCTAGCACAGATACGCAGTATTTT
CASVLAESSTDTQYF
>.|TRBV5-1|TRBJ1-1|TRBD1
TGCGCCAGCAGCAGCGGACAGGGAGGGGCCACTGAAGCTTTCTTT
CASSSGQGGATEAFF
>.|TRBV11-2|TRBJ2-1|.
TGTGCCAGCAGCTTTCTGTTGGGGCCACCCACCTACAATGAGCAGTTCTTC
CASSFLLGPPTYNEQFF
>.|TRBV5-5|TRBJ2-5|.
TGTGCCAGCAGCTTCCGGGGGTTAGTTCAAGAGACCCAGTACTTC
CASSFRGLVQETQYF
>few|TRBV2|TRBJ2-5|TRBD2
TGTGCCAGCAGTGAAGTTAAGACTAGCGTTAAAGAGACCCAGTACTTC
CASSEVKTSVKETQYF
>once|TRBV18|TRBJ2-5|TRBD2
TGTGCCAGCTCACCCGTGACTAGCGTGGAGACCCAGTACTTC
CASSPVTSVETQYF
>few|TRBV2|TRBJ2-7|TRBD1
TGTGCCAGCAGGACCCCCGGGACAGGGGGTGGGGAGCAGTACTTC
CASRTPGTGGGEQYF
>once|TRBV6-5|TRBJ2-5|TRBD2
TGTGCCAGCAGTTCAGGACTAGCGGGAAGGGGGAGCCAGTACTTC
CASSSGLAGRGSQYF
>.|TRBV30|TRBJ1-3|.
TGTGCCCTTCTCCCCCTCTCTGGAAACACCATATATTTT
CALLPLSGNTIYF
>.|TRBV7-3|TRBJ2-3|.
TGTGCCAGCAGCTTCGGTGAGGGGCAGTATTTT
CASSFGEGQYF
>.|TRBV5-4|TRBJ2-1|TRBD1
TGTGCCAGCAGCCTGGACAGGGCTCACAATGAGCAGTTCTTC
CASSLDRAHNEQFF
>.|TRBV27|TRBJ2-1|.
TGTGCCAGCAGTTACCCCCCGGGACTGCCATACAATGAGCAGTTCTTC
CASSYPPGLPYNEQFF
>.|TRBV19|TRBJ2-5|.
TGTGCCAGTAGACAGAGCGGAGAGACCCAGTACTTC
CASRQSGETQYF
>.|TRBV29-1|TRBJ2-7|.
TGCAGCGTCTCGGGACAACTCTACGAGCAGTACTTC
CSVSGQLYEQYF
>.|TRBV6-5|TRBJ2-5|TRBD1
TGTGCCAGCAGTTACAGACAGGGGAGTGAGACCCAGTACTTC
CASSYRQGSETQYF
>once|TRBV6-6|TRBJ2-1|TRBD2
TGTGCCAGCAGAAGACTAGCGGGCGAGGGTTACAATGAGCAGTTCTTC
CASRRLAGEGYNEQFF
>few|TRBV5-1|TRBJ1-1|.
TGCGCCAGCAGCTTGTTACAGGCGTTAAACACTGAAGCTTTCTTT
CASSLLQALNTEAFF
>.|TRBV9|TRBJ2-2|TRBD2
TGTGCCAGCAGCGTAGCTCTAGCGGCGAACACCGGGGAGCTGTTTTTT
CASSVALAANTGELFF
>few|TRBV6-5|TRBJ1-5|.
TGTGCCAGCAGTTACTTGGGCCCGCCGGGAAATCAGCCCCAGCATTTT
CASSYLGPPGNQPQHF
>.|TRBV5-1|TRBJ2-7|TRBD1
TGCGCCAGCAGCAGCTCGACAGGGTTCGACGAGCAGTACTTC
CASSSSTGFDEQYF
>.|TRBV6-5|TRBJ1-4|.
TGTGCCAGCAGTTACTCGAGCGGCAGACTTAGGAACTGTTTTTTT
CASSYSSGRLRNCFF
>.|TRBV4-3|TRBJ1-1|.
TGCGCCAGCAGCCAAGATGGGCAGGGCCTCACTGAAGCTTTCTTT
CASSQDGQGLTEAFF
>.|TRBV27|TRBJ1-2|.
TGTGCCAGCAGTTTAGACAGATACTATGGCTACACCTTC
CASSLDRYYGYTF
>once|TRBV5-1|TRBJ2-1|.
TGCGCCAGCAGCTTGGAGCTAGCGACTGAGCAGTTCTTC
CASSLELATEQFF